A selection of T cell receptor beta chains follows, all from one sample in a study of regulatory T cells in long-lasting Graves disease. TCRdb re-derived calls from the multiplex PCR reads in MiXCR, one entry per CDR3 protein. The sample holds roughly 560,000 distinct CDR3 sequences, approximately 12% seen once. These data also formed part of another study, on T cells in Graves' hyperthyroidism and ophthalmopathy.

The source was peripheral blood mononuclear cells (PBMCs), collected at new diagnosis, from a patient treated with antithyroid drugs. These receptors were collected from a woman under 40 with Graves disease. Each CDR3 is given with its conserved first and last residue. D genes are given only for firm matches. The size entry is marked missing in some rows and otherwise reads once, few, many or a size class.

size: few; J: TRBJ1-5; D: NA; V: TRBV19; CDR3: CASSMGGQLIQPQHF; DNA: TGTGCCAGTAGTATGGGAGGACAGTTAATTCAGCCCCAGCATTTT
size: many; J: TRBJ1-1; D: TRBD1; V: TRBV20-1; CDR3: CSALTGGTEAFF; DNA: TGCAGTGCCTTGACAGGGGGAACTGAAGCTTTCTTT
size: few; J: TRBJ1-2; D: NA; V: TRBV28; CDR3: CASSLRQPAGYTF; DNA: TGTGCCAGCAGCCTCCGACAGCCAGCCGGCTACACCTTC
size: many; J: TRBJ2-5; D: NA; V: TRBV2; CDR3: CASSVYVQETQYF; DNA: TGTGCCAGCAGTGTCTACGTACAAGAGACCCAGTACTTC
size: NA; J: TRBJ1-1; D: NA; V: TRBV7-9; CDR3: CASSLGSGHAMEPMNTEAFF; DNA: TGTGCCAGCAGCTTAGGGTCGGGACACGCGATGGAGCCTATGAACACTGAAGCTTTCTTT
size: NA; J: TRBJ2-7; D: NA; V: TRBV7-9; CDR3: CASQQVASFNFRSYEQYF; DNA: TGTGCCAGCCAGCAGGTGGCCAGCTTCAACTTCCGCTCCTACGAGCAGTACTTC
size: many; J: TRBJ2-4; D: TRBD2; V: TRBV3-1; CDR3: CASSLSIVAGRNIQYF; DNA: TGTGCCAGCAGCCTAAGCATAGTAGCGGGAAGGAACATTCAGTACTTC
size: few; J: TRBJ1-4; D: NA; V: TRBV7-9; CDR3: CASSTPKGSRTNEKLFF; DNA: TGTGCCAGCAGCACCCCGAAGGGATCGAGAACTAATGAAAAACTGTTTTTT
size: many; J: TRBJ1-1; D: NA; V: TRBV7-8; CDR3: CASSPRTEMNTEAFF; DNA: TGTGCCAGCAGCCCCCGGACAGAAATGAACACTGAAGCTTTCTTT
size: few; J: TRBJ1-5; D: NA; V: TRBV6-1; CDR3: CATRGHSNQPQHF; DNA: TGTGCCACCCGGGGGCATAGCAATCAGCCCCAGCATTTT
size: many; J: TRBJ2-3; D: NA; V: TRBV12-3/TRBV12-4; CDR3: CASSLRQDTQYF; DNA: TGTGCCAGCAGTCTCCGACAGGATACGCAGTATTTT
size: many; J: TRBJ1-1; D: NA; V: TRBV28; CDR3: CASSSVRRNTEAFF; DNA: TGTGCCAGCAGCTCGGTACGCAGGAACACTGAAGCTTTCTTT
size: NA; J: TRBJ2-5; D: NA; V: TRBV3-1; CDR3: CASSQGTVGQETQYF; DNA: TGTGCCAGCAGCCAAGGGACGGTGGGTCAAGAGACCCAGTACTTC
size: many; J: TRBJ2-3; D: NA; V: TRBV7-2; CDR3: CASSFGGSWADTQYF; DNA: TGTGCCAGCAGCTTCGGAGGGAGTTGGGCAGATACGCAGTATTTT
size: few; J: TRBJ1-2; D: NA; V: TRBV7-6; CDR3: CASSPGRSIYGYTF; DNA: TGTGCCAGCAGCCCCGGGCGGAGTATATATGGCTACACCTTC
size: many; J: TRBJ2-1; D: TRBD1; V: TRBV12-3/TRBV12-4; CDR3: CASNPTGTGVTYNEQFF; DNA: TGTGCCAGCAATCCAACCGGGACAGGGGTGACCTACAATGAGCAGTTCTTC
size: few; J: TRBJ1-4; D: NA; V: TRBV20-1; CDR3: CSALRTRDTGATNEKLFF; DNA: TGCAGTGCTTTACGCACCCGGGACACGGGGGCAACTAATGAAAAACTGTTTTTT
size: NA; J: TRBJ2-1; D: TRBD2; V: TRBV2; CDR3: CASRPGLAGGPPDEQFF; DNA: TGTGCCAGCAGACCGGGACTAGCGGGAGGGCCCCCCGATGAGCAGTTCTTC
size: many; J: TRBJ2-3; D: NA; V: TRBV10-3; CDR3: CAISESTRADTQYF; DNA: TGTGCCATCAGTGAGTCGACTAGAGCAGATACGCAGTATTTT
size: many; J: TRBJ1-2; D: NA; V: TRBV19; CDR3: CASSPPRGADYGYTF; DNA: TGTGCCAGTAGTCCGCCTAGGGGCGCAGACTATGGCTACACCTTC
size: many; J: TRBJ2-7; D: NA; V: TRBV6-1; CDR3: CASTPLRDTFYEQYF; DNA: TGTGCCAGCACCCCCCTCCGGGACACCTTCTACGAGCAGTACTTC
size: NA; J: TRBJ2-3; D: NA; V: TRBV20-1; CDR3: CSVPGGVVPSDTQYF; DNA: TGCAGTGTCCCTGGGGGCGTAGTGCCGTCAGATACGCAGTATTTT
size: NA; J: TRBJ1-1; D: NA; V: TRBV12-3/TRBV12-4; CDR3: CASSGTINKEDTEAFF; DNA: TGTGCCAGCAGCGGGACTATAAATAAAGAGGACACTGAAGCTTTCTTT
size: many; J: TRBJ2-3; D: TRBD2; V: TRBV28; CDR3: CASSFPGLAGVAQYF; DNA: TGTGCCAGCAGTTTCCCCGGACTAGCGGGAGTGGCGCAGTATTTT
size: many; J: TRBJ2-1; D: NA; V: TRBV18; CDR3: CASSPPGLNEQFF; DNA: TGTGCCAGCTCACCACCTGGGCTGAATGAGCAGTTCTTC
size: many; J: TRBJ1-2; D: TRBD1; V: TRBV27; CDR3: CASRLRDRADGYTF; DNA: TGTGCCAGCAGACTTCGGGACAGGGCTGATGGCTACACCTTC
size: many; J: TRBJ1-6; D: NA; V: TRBV10-2; CDR3: CASSERYSPLHF; DNA: TGCGCCAGCAGTGAGAGGTATTCACCCCTCCACTTT
size: many; J: TRBJ2-1; D: TRBD1; V: TRBV7-2; CDR3: CASSDRTGEFEQFF; DNA: TGTGCCAGCAGCGACCGGACAGGGGAATTTGAGCAGTTCTTC
size: many; J: TRBJ1-3; D: TRBD1; V: TRBV7-2; CDR3: CASGRWGGGLGDTIYF; DNA: TGTGCCAGCGGACGCTGGGGAGGGGGCTTAGGTGACACCATATATTTT
size: many; J: TRBJ2-5; D: TRBD2; V: TRBV2; CDR3: CASSTGTSGMGYF; DNA: TGTGCCAGCAGTACCGGGACTAGCGGGATGGGGTACTTC
size: many; J: TRBJ2-7; D: NA; V: TRBV6-5; CDR3: CASSYRQAIPYEQYF; DNA: TGTGCCAGCAGTTACAGGCAGGCCATACCCTACGAGCAGTACTTC
size: many; J: TRBJ2-1; D: TRBD2; V: TRBV27; CDR3: CASSRTRVSNEQFF; DNA: TGTGCCAGCTCGAGGACTAGGGTTTCTAATGAGCAGTTCTTC
size: many; J: TRBJ2-2; D: NA; V: TRBV12-3/TRBV12-4; CDR3: CASDVETRGTGELFF; DNA: TGTGCCAGCGACGTCGAGACTCGAGGCACCGGGGAGCTGTTTTTT
size: many; J: TRBJ2-3; D: TRBD2; V: TRBV11-2; CDR3: CASSSRLAGADTQYF; DNA: TGTGCCAGCAGCTCCCGACTAGCCGGAGCAGATACGCAGTATTTT
size: many; J: TRBJ2-1; D: TRBD1; V: TRBV5-4; CDR3: CASSSTGGFRNEQFF; DNA: TGTGCCAGCAGCTCGACAGGGGGATTTAGGAATGAGCAGTTCTTC
size: many; J: TRBJ2-6; D: NA; V: TRBV11-2; CDR3: CASSFLVGISGANVLTF; DNA: TGTGCCAGCAGCTTTTTGGTTGGGATCTCTGGGGCCAACGTCCTGACTTTC
size: many; J: TRBJ2-7; D: NA; V: TRBV12-3/TRBV12-4; CDR3: CASSFGLSYEQYF; DNA: TGTGCCAGCAGTTTTGGCCTAAGCTACGAGCAGTACTTC
size: few; J: TRBJ1-2; D: NA; V: TRBV19; CDR3: CASSITSRGRDGYTF; DNA: TGTGCCAGTAGTATAACGTCGCGGGGCAGGGATGGCTACACCTTC
size: many; J: TRBJ2-1; D: TRBD1; V: TRBV7-9; CDR3: CASSSRTGTYNEQFF; DNA: TGTGCCAGCAGCTCGAGGACAGGAACTTACAATGAGCAGTTCTTC
size: many; J: TRBJ2-3; D: NA; V: TRBV12-5; CDR3: CASGFGDTQYF; DNA: TGTGCTAGTGGTTTTGGGGATACGCAGTATTTT
size: many; J: TRBJ2-2; D: NA; V: TRBV28; CDR3: CASSFLDSSGTGELFF; DNA: TGTGCCAGCAGTTTCCTGGACAGTTCAGGCACCGGGGAGCTGTTTTTT
size: many; J: TRBJ2-7; D: NA; V: TRBV20-1; CDR3: CSARVTATSYEQYF; DNA: TGCAGTGCTAGAGTCACAGCAACCTCCTACGAGCAGTACTTC
size: NA; J: TRBJ2-1; D: NA; V: TRBV11-2; CDR3: CASSEGQSTSYNEQFF; DNA: TGTGCCAGCAGCGAAGGCCAGTCCACTTCCTACAATGAGCAGTTCTTC
size: NA; J: TRBJ1-5; D: TRBD1; V: TRBV7-8; CDR3: CASSLGRQGFQPQHF; DNA: TGTGCCAGCAGCTTAGGGCGACAGGGCTTTCAGCCCCAGCATTTT
size: NA; J: TRBJ2-7; D: TRBD2; V: TRBV5-1; CDR3: CASSSGGREHPYEQYF; DNA: TGCGCCAGCAGCTCTGGAGGGCGGGAGCACCCCTACGAGCAGTACTTC
size: many; J: TRBJ2-5; D: NA; V: TRBV19; CDR3: CASSKPLTLMGQETQYF; DNA: TGTGCCAGTAGTAAGCCTCTAACTCTTATGGGCCAAGAGACCCAGTACTTC
size: many; J: TRBJ1-2; D: NA; V: TRBV19; CDR3: CASSPGPGDGYTF; DNA: TGTGCCAGTAGTCCCGGGCCGGGCGATGGCTACACCTTC
size: many; J: TRBJ1-5; D: NA; V: TRBV28; CDR3: CASSLSGGTAPQHF; DNA: TGTGCCAGCAGTTTAAGTGGAGGAACAGCGCCCCAGCATTTT
size: many; J: TRBJ1-5; D: NA; V: TRBV4-1; CDR3: CASSQVVNKGYSNQPQHF; DNA: TGCGCCAGCAGCCAAGTGGTTAACAAGGGGTATAGCAATCAGCCCCAGCATTTT
size: NA; J: TRBJ1-1; D: TRBD1; V: TRBV9; CDR3: CASSVDGFGTGENTEAFF; DNA: TGTGCCAGCAGCGTAGACGGCTTTGGAACAGGGGAGAACACTGAAGCTTTCTTT
size: NA; J: TRBJ1-4; D: NA; V: TRBV15; CDR3: CATSIPMGVRENEKLFF; DNA: TGTGCCACCAGCATCCCCATGGGGGTAAGGGAGAATGAAAAACTGTTTTTT
size: NA; J: TRBJ2-5; D: TRBD2; V: TRBV4-3; CDR3: CASSQGTSSEGWLTAQYF; DNA: TGCGCCAGCAGCCAAGGGACTAGCTCCGAAGGCTGGTTGACGGCCCAGTACTTC
size: NA; J: TRBJ2-1; D: TRBD2; V: TRBV4-2; CDR3: CASSQKRGGVYNEQFF; DNA: TGTGCCAGCAGCCAAAAACGGGGGGGGGTATACAATGAGCAGTTCTTC